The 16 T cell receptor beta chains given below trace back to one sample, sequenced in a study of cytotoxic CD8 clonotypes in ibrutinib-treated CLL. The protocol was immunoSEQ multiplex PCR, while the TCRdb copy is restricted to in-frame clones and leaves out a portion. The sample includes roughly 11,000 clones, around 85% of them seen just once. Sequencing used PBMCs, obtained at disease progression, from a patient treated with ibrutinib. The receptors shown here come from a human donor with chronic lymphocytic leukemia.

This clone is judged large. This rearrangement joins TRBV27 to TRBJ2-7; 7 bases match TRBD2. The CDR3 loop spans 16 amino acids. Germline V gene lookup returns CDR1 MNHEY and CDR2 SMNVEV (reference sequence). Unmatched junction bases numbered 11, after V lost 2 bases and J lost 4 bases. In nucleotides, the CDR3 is TGTGCCAGCAGTTTACGGGGACTAAAGGGCGGATACGAGCAGTACTTC. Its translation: CASSLRGLKGGYEQYF.

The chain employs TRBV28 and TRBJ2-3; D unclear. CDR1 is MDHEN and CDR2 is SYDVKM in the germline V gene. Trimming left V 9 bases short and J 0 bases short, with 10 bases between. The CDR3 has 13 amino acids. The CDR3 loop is CASKESSTDTQYF. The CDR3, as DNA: TGTGCCAGTAAAGAGTCTAGCACAGATACGCAGTATTTT.

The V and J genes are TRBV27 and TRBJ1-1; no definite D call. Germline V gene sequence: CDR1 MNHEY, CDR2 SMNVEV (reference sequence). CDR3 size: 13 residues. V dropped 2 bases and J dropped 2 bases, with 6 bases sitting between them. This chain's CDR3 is CASSLQGNTEAFF. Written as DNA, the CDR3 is TGTGCCAGCAGTTTACAAGGAAACACTGAAGCTTTCTTT.

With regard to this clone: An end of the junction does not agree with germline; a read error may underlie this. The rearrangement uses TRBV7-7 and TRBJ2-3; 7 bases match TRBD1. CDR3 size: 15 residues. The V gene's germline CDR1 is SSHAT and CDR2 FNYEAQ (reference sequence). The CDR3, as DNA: TGTGCTAGCAGCTTTGGGACAGCTCGCACAGATACGCAGTATTTT. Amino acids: CASSFGTARTDTQYF.

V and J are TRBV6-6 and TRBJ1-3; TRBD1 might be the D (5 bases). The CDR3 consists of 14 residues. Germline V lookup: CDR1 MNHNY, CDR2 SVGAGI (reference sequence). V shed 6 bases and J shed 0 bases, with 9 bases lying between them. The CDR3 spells CASSQDTSGNTIYF. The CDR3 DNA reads TGTGCCAGCAGCCAGGACACCTCTGGAAACACCATATATTTT.

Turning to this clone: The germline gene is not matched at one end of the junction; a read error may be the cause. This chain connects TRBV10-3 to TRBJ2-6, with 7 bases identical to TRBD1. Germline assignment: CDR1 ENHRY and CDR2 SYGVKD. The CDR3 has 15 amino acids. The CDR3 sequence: CAIRGTDSRANVLTF. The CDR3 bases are TGTGCCATCAGGGGGACAGACTCTAGGGCCAACGTCCTGACTTTC.

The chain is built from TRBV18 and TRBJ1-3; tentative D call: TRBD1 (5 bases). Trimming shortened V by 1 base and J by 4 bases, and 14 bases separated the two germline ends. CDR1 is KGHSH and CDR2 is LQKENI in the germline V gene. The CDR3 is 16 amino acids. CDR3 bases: TGTGCCAGCTCACCACAAGGGACGCATTCAGGAAACACCATATATTTT. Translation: CASSPQGTHSGNTIYF.

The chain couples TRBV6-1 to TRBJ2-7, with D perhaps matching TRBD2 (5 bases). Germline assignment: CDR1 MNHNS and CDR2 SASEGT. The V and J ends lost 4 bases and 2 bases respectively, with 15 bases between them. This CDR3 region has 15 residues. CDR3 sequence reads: CASSVSLAQTYEQYF. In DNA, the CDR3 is TGTGCCAGCAGTGTAAGTCTAGCTCAAACCTACGAGCAGTACTTC.

CDR3 DNA sequence: TGTGCCAGTAGTAGGGCAGGACTAAACTATGGCTACACCTTC. Translated: CASSRAGLNYGYTF. The V and J genes are TRBV19 and TRBJ1-2; the D is unclear. Deletions cut 4 bases from V and 2 bases from J, with 11 bases between. This CDR3 is built from 14 residues. Germline V CDR1 and CDR2: LNHDA, SQIVND (reference sequence).

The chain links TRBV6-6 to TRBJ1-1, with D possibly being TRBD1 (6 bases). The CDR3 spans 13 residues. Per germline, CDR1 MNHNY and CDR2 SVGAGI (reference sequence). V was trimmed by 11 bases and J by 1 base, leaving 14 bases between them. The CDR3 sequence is CAGRRQENTEAFF. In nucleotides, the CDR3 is TGTGCCGGAAGACGACAGGAGAACACTGAAGCTTTCTTT.

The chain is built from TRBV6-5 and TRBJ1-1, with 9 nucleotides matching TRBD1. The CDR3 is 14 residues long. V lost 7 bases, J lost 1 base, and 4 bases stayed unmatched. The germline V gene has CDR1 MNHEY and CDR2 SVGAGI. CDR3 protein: CASKRTGENTEAFF. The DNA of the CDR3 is TGTGCCAGCAAAAGGACAGGGGAGAACACTGAAGCTTTCTTT.

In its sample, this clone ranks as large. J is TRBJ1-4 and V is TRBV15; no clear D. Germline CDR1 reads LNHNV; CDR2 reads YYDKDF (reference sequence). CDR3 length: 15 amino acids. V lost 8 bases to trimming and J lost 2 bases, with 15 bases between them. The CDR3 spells CATGGGRWTNEKLFF. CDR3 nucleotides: TGTGCCACCGGCGGCGGAAGGTGGACTAATGAAAAACTGTTTTTT.

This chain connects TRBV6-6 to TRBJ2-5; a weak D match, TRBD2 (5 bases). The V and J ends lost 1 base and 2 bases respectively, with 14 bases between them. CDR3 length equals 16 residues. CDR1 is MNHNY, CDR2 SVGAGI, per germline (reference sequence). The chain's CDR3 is CASSYFNGPGQETQYF. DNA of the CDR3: TGTGCCAGCAGTTACTTTAACGGACCGGGGCAAGAGACCCAGTACTTC.

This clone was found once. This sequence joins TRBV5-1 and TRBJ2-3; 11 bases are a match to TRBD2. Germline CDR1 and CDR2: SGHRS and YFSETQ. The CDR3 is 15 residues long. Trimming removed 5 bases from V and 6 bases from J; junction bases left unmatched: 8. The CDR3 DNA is TGCGCCAGCAGAAGACTAGCGGGGCCGATCGATACGCAGTATTTT. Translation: CASRRLAGPIDTQYF.

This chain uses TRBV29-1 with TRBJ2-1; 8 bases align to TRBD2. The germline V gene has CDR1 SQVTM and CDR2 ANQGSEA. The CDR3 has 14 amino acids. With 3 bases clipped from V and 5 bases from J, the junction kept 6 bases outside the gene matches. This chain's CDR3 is CSVDVRREDNEQFF. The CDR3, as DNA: TGCAGCGTTGATGTGAGGCGGGAGGACAATGAGCAGTTCTTC.

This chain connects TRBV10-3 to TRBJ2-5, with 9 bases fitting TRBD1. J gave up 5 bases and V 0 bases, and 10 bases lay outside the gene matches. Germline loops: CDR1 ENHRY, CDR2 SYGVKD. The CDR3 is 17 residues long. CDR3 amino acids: CAISESSGTGITETQYF. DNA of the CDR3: TGTGCCATCAGTGAGTCTTCCGGGACAGGGATCACCGAGACCCAGTACTTC.